The following is a TCR beta chain sequence with its context. The CDR3 runs to 14 residues. Trimming removed 10 bases from V and 2 bases from J, with 15 bases in between. The germline gives CDR1 LNHDA, CDR2 SQIVND (reference sequence). Diagnoses among patients were locally advanced or metastatic urothelial carcinoma. This sample was included in a study of PD-L1 blockade in urothelial cancer. For the study at large: Men with urothelial cancer arising in the bladder made up most of the roughly 29 patients.

Assay used: immunoSEQ multiplex PCR; TCRdb lists only in-frame clones, some missing. The data contain tens of thousands of clones, approximately 80% of them singletons. Sequenced here: PBMCs, sampled around atezolizumab (anti-PD-L1) treatment. The V call is TRBV19, the J call TRBJ1-5, with D tentatively TRBD1 (6 bases). The receptor was isolated from a man aged 70-80 years with urothelial cancer. The DNA of the CDR3 is TGTGCCACCCACCAGGCAGGGGGCAATCAGCCCCAGCATTTT. Translation gives CATHQAGGNQPQHF.